This is a list of T cell receptor beta chains from one sample in a study of OX40 agonist ivuxolimab in advanced cancers. TCRdb's table, derived via immunoSEQ multiplex PCR, lists solely in-frame clones and lacks some. The sample has 75,000 to 85,000 clones; more than 75% are singletons. The specimen was CD4+ or CD8+ T cells sorted from blood, collected in a trial of the OX40 agonist ivuxolimab. These receptors all come from an adult with an advanced solid tumor such as melanoma, head and neck, liver or kidney cancer. Each CDR3 is given with its conserved first and last residue. A D gene is named only where the DNA matches it firmly. Some rows mark clone size as missing; the rest say once, few, many or name a class of expanded clone.

V,J,D,size,DNA,CDR3
TRBV6-1,TRBJ2-1,TRBD2,.,TGTGCCAGCAAAGTTAGACTAGCGGAGTGGCAGTTGTTCTTC,CASKVRLAEWQLFF
TRBV5-4,TRBJ2-5,.,.,TGTGCCAGCAGCTTGGGGGCACCCGGTCAAGAGACCCAGTACTTC,CASSLGAPGQETQYF
TRBV11-2,TRBJ2-7,.,.,TGTGCCAGCAGCTTCTCGGCATCCTACGAGCAGTACTTC,CASSFSASYEQYF
TRBV4-1,TRBJ2-2,TRBD2,.,TGCGCCAGCAGCCAAGATCTGGGACTAGCGGACCCCATGAACACCGGGGAGCTGTTTTTT,CASSQDLGLADPMNTGELFF
TRBV7-3,TRBJ2-1,.,once,TGTGCCAGCAGCCCAGGGAACACCTATTCCTACAATGAGCAGTTCTTC,CASSPGNTYSYNEQFF
TRBV4-2,TRBJ1-4,.,.,TGTGCCAGCAGCTTCCGAGAAACTAATGAAAAACTGTTTTTT,CASSFRETNEKLFF
TRBV28,TRBJ2-7,.,.,TGTGCCAGCAGGTATGGCGTCTCTTCCTACGAGCAGTACTTC,CASRYGVSSYEQYF
TRBV6-6,TRBJ2-7,.,.,TGTGCCAGCAGTTACTTCTCCGGGAGTTATGAGCAGTACTTC,CASSYFSGSYEQYF
TRBV4-1,TRBJ2-7,TRBD2,.,TGCGCCAGCAGCCAAGAGCCCCGACTAGCGGGAGACTACGAGCAGTACTTC,CASSQEPRLAGDYEQYF
TRBV6-1,TRBJ2-7,.,.,TGTGCCAGCAGTGAAAAAGGGGTCGAGCAGTACTTC,CASSEKGVEQYF
TRBV7-6,TRBJ1-1,TRBD1,few,TGTGCCAGCAGCTTAAACAGGGGTGGTACTGAAGCTTTCTTT,CASSLNRGGTEAFF
TRBV7-2,TRBJ1-1,.,.,TGTGCCAGCAGCTTAGCCCCGCCAATGGCTTTCTTT,CASSLAPPMAFF
TRBV5-8,TRBJ2-7,TRBD2,.,TGTGCCAGCGAGCTTCCTACGGGAGGCCTTAGCTACGAGCAGTACTTC,CASELPTGGLSYEQYF
TRBV18,TRBJ2-7,TRBD1,.,TGTGCCAGCTCACCGCAGGGGGCTTCGGACGAGCAGTACTTC,CASSPQGASDEQYF
TRBV7-9,TRBJ2-1,TRBD1,.,TGTGCCAGCTCCCCGAGGGGACAGTCCTACAATGAGCAGTTCTTC,CASSPRGQSYNEQFF
TRBV28,TRBJ1-2,.,.,TGTGCCAGCAGTTTATACCTCGGAGGCTACACCTTC,CASSLYLGGYTF
TRBV15,TRBJ2-3,TRBD1,.,TGTGCCACCAGCAGAGGGCTTACAGGGGGCCGGTATTTT,CATSRGLTGGRYF
TRBV9,TRBJ2-7,TRBD2,.,TGTGCCAGCAGCGTAGTACCCATCTCCGGGACTAGCGGATACGAGCAGTACTTC,CASSVVPISGTSGYEQYF